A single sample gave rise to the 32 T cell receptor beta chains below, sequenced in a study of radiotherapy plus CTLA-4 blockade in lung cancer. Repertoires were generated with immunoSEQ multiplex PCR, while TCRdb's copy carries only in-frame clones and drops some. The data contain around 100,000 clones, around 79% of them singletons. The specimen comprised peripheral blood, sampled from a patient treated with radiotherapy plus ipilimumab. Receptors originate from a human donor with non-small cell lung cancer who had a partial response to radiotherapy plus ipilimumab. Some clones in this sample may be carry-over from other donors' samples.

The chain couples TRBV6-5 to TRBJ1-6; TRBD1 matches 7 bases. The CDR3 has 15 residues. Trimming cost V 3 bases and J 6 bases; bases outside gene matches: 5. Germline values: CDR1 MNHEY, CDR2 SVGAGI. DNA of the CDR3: TGTGCCAGCAGTTATTCGACAGGGCTTAATTCACCCCTCCACTTT. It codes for CASSYSTGLNSPLHF.

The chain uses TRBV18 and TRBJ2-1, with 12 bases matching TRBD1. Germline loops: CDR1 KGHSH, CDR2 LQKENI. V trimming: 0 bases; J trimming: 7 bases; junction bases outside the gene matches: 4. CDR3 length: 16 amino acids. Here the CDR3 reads CASSPPGTGGQNEQFF. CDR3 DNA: TGTGCCAGCTCACCACCTGGGACAGGGGGCCAAAATGAGCAGTTCTTC.

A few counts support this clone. CDR3 sequence reads: CAITGEANQPQHF. As DNA, the CDR3 is TGTGCCATTACAGGGGAGGCCAATCAGCCCCAGCATTTT. V is TRBV10-3 and J is TRBJ1-5; 7 nucleotides line up with TRBD1. CDR3 length: 13 amino acids. Germline V CDR1 and CDR2: ENHRY, SYGVKD. Losses at the gene ends were 9 bases for V and 3 bases for J; bases not matched to a gene: 5.

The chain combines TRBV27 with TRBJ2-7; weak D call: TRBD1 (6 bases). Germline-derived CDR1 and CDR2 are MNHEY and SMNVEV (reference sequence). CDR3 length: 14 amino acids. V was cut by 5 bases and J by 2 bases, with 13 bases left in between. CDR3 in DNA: TGTGCCAGCAGTGGGTGGGACACCACCTACGAGCAGTACTTC. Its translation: CASSGWDTTYEQYF.

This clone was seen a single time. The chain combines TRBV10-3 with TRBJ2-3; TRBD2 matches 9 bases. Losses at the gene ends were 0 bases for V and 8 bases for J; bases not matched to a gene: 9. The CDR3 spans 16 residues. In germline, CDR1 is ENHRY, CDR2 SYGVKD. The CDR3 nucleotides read TGTGCCATCAGTGAGTCGATAGCTAGCGGGGCTAGTACGCAGTATTTT. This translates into CAISESIASGASTQYF.

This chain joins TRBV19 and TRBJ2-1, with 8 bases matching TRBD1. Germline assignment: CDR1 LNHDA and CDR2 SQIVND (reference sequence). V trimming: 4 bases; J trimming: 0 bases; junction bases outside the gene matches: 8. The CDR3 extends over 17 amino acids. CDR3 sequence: CASSTETGDSSYNEQFF. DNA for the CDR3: TGTGCCAGTAGTACAGAGACAGGGGATAGCTCCTACAATGAGCAGTTCTTC.

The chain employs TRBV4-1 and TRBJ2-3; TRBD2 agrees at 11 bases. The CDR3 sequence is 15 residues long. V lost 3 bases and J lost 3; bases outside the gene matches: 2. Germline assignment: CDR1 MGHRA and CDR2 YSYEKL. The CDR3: CASSQLAGGTDTQYF. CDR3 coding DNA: TGCGCCAGCAGCCAGTTAGCGGGGGGGACAGATACGCAGTATTTT.

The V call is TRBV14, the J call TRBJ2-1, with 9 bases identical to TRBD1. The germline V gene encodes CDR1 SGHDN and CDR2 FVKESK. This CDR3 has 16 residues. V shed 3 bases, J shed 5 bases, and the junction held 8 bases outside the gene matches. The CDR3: CASSQLGQGMNNEQFF. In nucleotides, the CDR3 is TGTGCCAGCAGCCAGTTAGGACAGGGGATGAACAATGAGCAGTTCTTC.

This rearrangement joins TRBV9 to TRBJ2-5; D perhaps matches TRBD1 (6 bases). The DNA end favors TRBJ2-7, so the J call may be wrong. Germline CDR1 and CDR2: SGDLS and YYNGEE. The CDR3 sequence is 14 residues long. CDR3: CASSVGGRGDEQYF. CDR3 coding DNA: TGTGCCAGCAGCGTAGGGGGCAGGGGAGACGAGCAGTACTTC.

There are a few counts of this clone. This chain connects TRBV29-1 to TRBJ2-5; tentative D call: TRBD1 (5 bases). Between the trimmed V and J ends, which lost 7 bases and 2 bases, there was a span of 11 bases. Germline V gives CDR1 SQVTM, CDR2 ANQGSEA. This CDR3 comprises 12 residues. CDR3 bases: TGCAGCGCTACAGGAGCGCAAGAGACCCAGTACTTC. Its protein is CSATGAQETQYF.

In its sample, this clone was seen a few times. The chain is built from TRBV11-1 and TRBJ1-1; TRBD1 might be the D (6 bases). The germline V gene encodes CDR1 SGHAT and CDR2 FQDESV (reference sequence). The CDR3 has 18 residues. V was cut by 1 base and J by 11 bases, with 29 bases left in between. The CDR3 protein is CASSLGPGIGQSITGAFF. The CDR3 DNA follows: TGTGCCAGCAGCTTAGGGCCAGGGATCGGACAGAGCATAACGGGGGCTTTCTTT.

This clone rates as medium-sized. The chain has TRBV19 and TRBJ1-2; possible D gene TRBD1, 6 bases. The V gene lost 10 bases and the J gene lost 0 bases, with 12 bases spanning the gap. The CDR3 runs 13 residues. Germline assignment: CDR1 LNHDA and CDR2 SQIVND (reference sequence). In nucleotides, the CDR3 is TGTGCCACTAAGCAGGGGCCTAACTATGGCTACACCTTC. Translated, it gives CATKQGPNYGYTF.

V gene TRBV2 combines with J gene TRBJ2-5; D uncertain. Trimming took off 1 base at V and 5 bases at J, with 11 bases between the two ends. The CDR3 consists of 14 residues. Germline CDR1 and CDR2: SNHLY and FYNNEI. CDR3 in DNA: TGTGCCAGCAGTGAAGGGCTAGTCGTTGAGACCCAGTACTTC. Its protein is CASSEGLVVETQYF. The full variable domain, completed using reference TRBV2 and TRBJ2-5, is EPEVTQTPSHQVTQMGQEVILRCVPISNHLYFYWYRQILGQKVEFLVSFYNNEISEKSEIFDDQFSVERPDGSNFTLKIRSTKLEDSAMYFCASSEGLVVETQYFGPGTRLLVL.

The CDR3 sequence is CASSEVAGARGEQYF. CDR3 DNA: TGCGCCAGCAGTGAGGTGGCAGGGGCGAGGGGCGAGCAGTACTTC. The chain employs TRBV10-1 and TRBJ2-7; D is possibly TRBD1 (6 bases). Germline assignment: CDR1 WNHNN and CDR2 SYGVQD (reference sequence). This CDR3 spans 15 amino acids. The germline V and J ends were trimmed by 2 bases and 6 bases, with 17 bases remaining between them.

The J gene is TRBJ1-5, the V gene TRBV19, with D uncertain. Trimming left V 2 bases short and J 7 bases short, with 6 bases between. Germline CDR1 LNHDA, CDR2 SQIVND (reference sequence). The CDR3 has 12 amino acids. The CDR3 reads CASSIQWQPQHF. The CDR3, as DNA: TGTGCCAGTAGTATACAGTGGCAGCCCCAGCATTTT.

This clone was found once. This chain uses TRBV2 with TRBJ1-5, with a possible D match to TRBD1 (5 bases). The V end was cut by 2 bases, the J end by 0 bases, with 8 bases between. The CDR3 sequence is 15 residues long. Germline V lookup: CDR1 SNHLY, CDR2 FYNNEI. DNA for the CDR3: TGTGCCAGCAGTGAAATAGGGGTTAGCAATCAGCCCCAGCATTTT. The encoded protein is CASSEIGVSNQPQHF.

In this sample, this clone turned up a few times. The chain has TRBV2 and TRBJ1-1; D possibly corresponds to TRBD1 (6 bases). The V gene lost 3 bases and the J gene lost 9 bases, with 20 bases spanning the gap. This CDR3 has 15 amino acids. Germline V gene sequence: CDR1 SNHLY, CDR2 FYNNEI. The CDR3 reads CASSDGARLTGKAFF. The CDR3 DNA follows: TGTGCCAGCAGTGATGGGGCAAGGCTGACAGGTAAAGCTTTCTTT.

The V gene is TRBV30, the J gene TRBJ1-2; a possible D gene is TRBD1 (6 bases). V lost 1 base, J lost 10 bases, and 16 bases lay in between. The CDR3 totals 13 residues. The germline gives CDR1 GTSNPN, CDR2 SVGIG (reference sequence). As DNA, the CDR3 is TGTGCCTGGAGTGCAAACCGGGACACCCACTACACCTTC. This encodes CAWSANRDTHYTF.

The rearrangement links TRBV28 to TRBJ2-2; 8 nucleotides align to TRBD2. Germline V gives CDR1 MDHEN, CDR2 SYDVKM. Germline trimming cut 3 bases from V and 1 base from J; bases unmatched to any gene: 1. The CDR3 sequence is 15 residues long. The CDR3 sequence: CASSFLAGNTGELFF. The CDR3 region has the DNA TGTGCCAGCAGTTTTCTAGCGGGGAACACCGGGGAGCTGTTTTTT.

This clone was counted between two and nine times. The CDR3 loop reads CASSSDRANTEAFF. CDR3 nucleotides: TGCGCCAGCAGTTCCGACAGGGCGAACACTGAAGCTTTCTTT. The rearrangement links TRBV5-1 to TRBJ1-1, with TRBD1 identical over 7 bases. The J segment lost 1 base and the V segment lost 5 bases, leaving 5 bases of the junction unmatched. This CDR3 is 14 amino acids long. Germline V gene sequence: CDR1 SGHRS, CDR2 YFSETQ.

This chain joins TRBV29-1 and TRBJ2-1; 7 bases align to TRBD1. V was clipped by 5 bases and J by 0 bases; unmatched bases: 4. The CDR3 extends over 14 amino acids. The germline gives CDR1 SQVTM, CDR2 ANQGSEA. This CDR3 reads CSVRDSPSYNEQFF. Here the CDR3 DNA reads TGCAGCGTTAGGGACAGTCCCTCCTACAATGAGCAGTTCTTC.

CDR3 amino acids: CASSPSGDFLNEQFF. The CDR3 DNA reads as TGTGCCAGCAGCCCATCCGGGGACTTTCTCAATGAGCAGTTCTTC. V usage is TRBV11-3 and J usage is TRBJ2-1; D perhaps matches TRBD2 (6 bases). Germline CDR1 is SGHNT and CDR2 is YENEEA. The CDR3 has 15 residues. Trimming left V 5 bases short and J 6 bases short, with 17 bases between.

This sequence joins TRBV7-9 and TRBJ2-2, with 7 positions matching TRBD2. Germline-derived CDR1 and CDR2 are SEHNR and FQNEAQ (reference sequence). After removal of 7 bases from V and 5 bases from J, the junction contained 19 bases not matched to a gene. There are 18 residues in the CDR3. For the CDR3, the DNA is TGTGCCAGCAAAATATCGGCGGGAGTGGGTATCGGAACCGGGGAGCTGTTTTTT. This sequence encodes CASKISAGVGIGTGELFF. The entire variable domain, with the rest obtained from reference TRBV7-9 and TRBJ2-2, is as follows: DTGVSQNPRHKITKRGQNVTFRCDPISEHNRLYWYRQTLGQGPEFLTYFQNEAQLEKSRLLSDRFSAERPKGSFSTLEIQRTEQGDSAMYLCASKISAGVGIGTGELFFGEGSRLTVL.

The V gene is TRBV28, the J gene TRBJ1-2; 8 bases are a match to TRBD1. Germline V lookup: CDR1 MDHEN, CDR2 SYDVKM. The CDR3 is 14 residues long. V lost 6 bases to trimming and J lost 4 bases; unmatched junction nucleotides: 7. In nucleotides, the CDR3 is TGTGCCAGCAGGTCCCAGGGGGCCGGCTATGGCTACACCTTC. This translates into CASRSQGAGYGYTF.

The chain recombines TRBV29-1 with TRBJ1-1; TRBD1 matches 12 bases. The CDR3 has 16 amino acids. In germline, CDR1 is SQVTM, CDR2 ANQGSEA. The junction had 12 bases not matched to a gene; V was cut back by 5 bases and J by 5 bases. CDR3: CSVPKGTGGARTEAFF. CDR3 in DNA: TGCAGCGTTCCGAAAGGGACAGGGGGCGCAAGGACTGAAGCTTTCTTT.

The CDR3 is CASSPGLAIYEQYF. In DNA, the CDR3 is TGTGCCAGCAGTCCGGGACTAGCGATTTACGAGCAGTACTTC. This sequence joins TRBV2 and TRBJ2-7, with 10 bases aligning to TRBD2. Germline V lookup: CDR1 SNHLY, CDR2 FYNNEI. CDR3 length equals 14 residues. Germline trimming cut 5 bases from V and 4 bases from J; bases unmatched to any gene: 5. Looking up the rest from reference TRBV2 and TRBJ2-7 gives the full variable domain: EPEVTQTPSHQVTQMGQEVILRCVPISNHLYFYWYRQILGQKVEFLVSFYNNEISEKSEIFDDQFSVERPDGSNFTLKIRSTKLEDSAMYFCASSPGLAIYEQYFGPGTRLTVT.

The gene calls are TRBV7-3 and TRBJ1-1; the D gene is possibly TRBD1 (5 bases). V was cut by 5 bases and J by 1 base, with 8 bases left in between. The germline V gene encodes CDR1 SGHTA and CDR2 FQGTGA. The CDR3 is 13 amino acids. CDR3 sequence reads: CASSRQWNTEAFF. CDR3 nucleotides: TGTGCCAGCAGCCGACAGTGGAACACTGAAGCTTTCTTT.

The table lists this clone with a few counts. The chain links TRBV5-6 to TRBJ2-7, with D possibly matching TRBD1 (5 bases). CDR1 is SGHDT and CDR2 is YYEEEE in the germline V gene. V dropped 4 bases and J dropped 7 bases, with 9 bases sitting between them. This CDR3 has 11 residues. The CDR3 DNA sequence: TGTGCCAGCAGCCGGTCAGGGGAGCAGTACTTC. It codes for CASSRSGEQYF.

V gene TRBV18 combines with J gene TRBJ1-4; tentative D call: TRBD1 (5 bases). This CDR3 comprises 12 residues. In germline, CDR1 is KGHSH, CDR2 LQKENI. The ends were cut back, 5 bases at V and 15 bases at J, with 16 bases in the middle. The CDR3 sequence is CASSSTGEKMFF. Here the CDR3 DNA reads TGTGCCAGCTCATCTACAGGTGAAAAGATGTTTTTT.

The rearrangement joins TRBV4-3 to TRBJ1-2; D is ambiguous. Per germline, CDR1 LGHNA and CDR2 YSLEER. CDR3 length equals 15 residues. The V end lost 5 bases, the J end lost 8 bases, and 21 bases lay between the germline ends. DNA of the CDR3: TGCGCCAGCAGCTCCACACAACCGGGAATCGTAGGCTACACCTTC. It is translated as CASSSTQPGIVGYTF.

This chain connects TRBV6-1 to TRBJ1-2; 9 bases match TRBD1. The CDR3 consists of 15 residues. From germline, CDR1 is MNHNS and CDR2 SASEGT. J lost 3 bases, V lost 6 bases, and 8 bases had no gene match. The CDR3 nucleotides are TGTGCCAGCAGGACGGGACAGGGAATTTACTATGGCTACACCTTC. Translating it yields CASRTGQGIYYGYTF.

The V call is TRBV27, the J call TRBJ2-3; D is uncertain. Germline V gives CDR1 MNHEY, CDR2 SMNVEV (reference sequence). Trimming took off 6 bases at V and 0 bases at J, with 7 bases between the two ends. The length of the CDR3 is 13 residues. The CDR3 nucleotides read TGTGCCAGCAGGAGAGGTAGCACAGATACGCAGTATTTT. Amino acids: CASRRGSTDTQYF.